This entry is about one TCR beta chain. Its antigen is unknown. Method: immunoSEQ multiplex PCR; TCRdb's copy keeps in-frame clones and lacks some. The sample yields 150,000 to 200,000 clones, 86% seen once. The V end lost 1 base, the J end lost 5 bases, and 8 bases lay between the germline ends. Germline V gene sequence: CDR1 MGHRA, CDR2 YSYEKL. The CDR3 is 14 residues long. The sample comes from a study of cytomegalovirus exposure and HLA in healthy donors. Notes on the study in general: Under in vitro conditions, a few CMV-associated chains were confirmed as specific for CMV antigens. The study listed roughly 160 cytomegalovirus-associated TCR beta chains. Cytomegalovirus status, reportedly, was diagnosed with high specificity and sensitivity by the classifier.

This rearrangement joins TRBV4-1 to TRBJ2-2; perhaps TRBD2 as D (6 bases). This sequence was found in a woman aged 18 to 35 in good health and CMV-seronegative. The sequenced material came from PBMCs. CDR3: CASSQVGGTGELFF. The CDR3 region has the DNA TGCGCCAGCAGCCAAGTTGGGGGGACCGGGGAGCTGTTTTTT.